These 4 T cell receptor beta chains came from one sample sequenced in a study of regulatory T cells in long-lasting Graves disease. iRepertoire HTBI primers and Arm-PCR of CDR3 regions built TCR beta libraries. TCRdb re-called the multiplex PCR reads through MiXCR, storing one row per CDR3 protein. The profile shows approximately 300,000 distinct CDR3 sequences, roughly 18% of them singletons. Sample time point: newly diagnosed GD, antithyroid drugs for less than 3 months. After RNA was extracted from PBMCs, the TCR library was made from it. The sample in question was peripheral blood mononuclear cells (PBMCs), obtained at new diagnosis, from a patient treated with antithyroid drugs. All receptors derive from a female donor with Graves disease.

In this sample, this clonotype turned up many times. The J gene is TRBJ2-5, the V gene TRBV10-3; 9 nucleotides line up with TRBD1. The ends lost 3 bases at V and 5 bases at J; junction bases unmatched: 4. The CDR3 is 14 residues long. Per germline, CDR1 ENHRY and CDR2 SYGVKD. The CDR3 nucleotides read TGTGCCATCAGTGATCGACAGGGGGGGGAGACCCAGTACTTC. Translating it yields CAISDRQGGETQYF.

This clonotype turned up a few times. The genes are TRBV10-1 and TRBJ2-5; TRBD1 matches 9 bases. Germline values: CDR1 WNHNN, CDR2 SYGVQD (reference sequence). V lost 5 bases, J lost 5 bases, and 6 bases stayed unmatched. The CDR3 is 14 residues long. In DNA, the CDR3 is TGCGCCAGCAGTCCTCGGACAGGGGCGGAGACCCAGTACTTC. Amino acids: CASSPRTGAETQYF.

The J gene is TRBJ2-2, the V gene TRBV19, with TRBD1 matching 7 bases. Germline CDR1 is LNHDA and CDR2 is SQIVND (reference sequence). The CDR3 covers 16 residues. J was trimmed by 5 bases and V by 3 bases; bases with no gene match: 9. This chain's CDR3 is CASSMWAQQGTGELFF. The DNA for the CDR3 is TGTGCCAGTAGTATGTGGGCGCAACAGGGGACCGGGGAGCTGTTTTTT. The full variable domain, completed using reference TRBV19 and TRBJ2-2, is DGGITQSPKYLFRKEGQNVTLSCEQNLNHDAMYWYRQDPGQGLRLIYYSQIVNDFQKGDIAEGYSVSREKKESFPLTVTSAQKNPTAFYLCASSMWAQQGTGELFFGEGSRLTVL.

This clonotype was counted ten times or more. CDR3 coding DNA: TGTGCCACCTCGGTCCTAGCGGGAATCACAGATACGCAGTATTTT. This translates into CATSVLAGITDTQYF. The chain has TRBV25-1 and TRBJ2-3; 9 bases line up with TRBD2. CDR1 and CDR2 from the germline V gene are MGHDK and SYGVNS. This CDR3 contains 15 residues. V shed 10 bases, J shed 2 bases, and the junction held 10 bases outside the gene matches.